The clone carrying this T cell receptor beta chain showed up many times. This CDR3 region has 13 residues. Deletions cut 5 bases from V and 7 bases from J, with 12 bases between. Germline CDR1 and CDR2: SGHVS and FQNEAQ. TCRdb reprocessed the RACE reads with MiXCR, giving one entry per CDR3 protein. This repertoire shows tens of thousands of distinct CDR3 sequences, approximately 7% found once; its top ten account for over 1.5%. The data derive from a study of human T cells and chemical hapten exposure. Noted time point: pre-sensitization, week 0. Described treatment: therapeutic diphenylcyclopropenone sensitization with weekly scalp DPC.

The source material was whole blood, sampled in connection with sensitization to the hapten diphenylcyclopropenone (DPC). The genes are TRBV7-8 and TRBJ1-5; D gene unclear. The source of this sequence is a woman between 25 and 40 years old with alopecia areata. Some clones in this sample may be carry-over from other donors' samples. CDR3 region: CASSLIVEQPQHF. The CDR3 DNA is TGTGCCAGCAGCCTAATCGTGGAACAGCCCCAGCATTTT.